The rows below give T cell receptor beta chains drawn from one sample of a study of human T cells and chemical hapten exposure. A single record per CDR3 protein comes from TCRdb applying MiXCR to the RACE reads. The sample lists 80,000 to 95,000 distinct CDR3 sequences, around 9.5% seen once, with 3% to 4.5% in the top ten. The sequencing here drew on whole blood, taken in connection with sensitization to the hapten diphenylcyclopropenone (DPC). The receptor set was obtained from a woman aged 40 to 49 with alopecia areata. Some clones in this sample may be carry-over from other donors' samples. CDR3s include the opening cysteine and the closing phenylalanine or tryptophan. A D gene is named only where the DNA matches it firmly. A clone size is listed for some rows: how often the clone was seen (once, few, many), or a class if it is expanded.

V gene: TRBV20-1
CDR3 length: 14
J gene: TRBJ2-7
clone size: many
D gene: .
CDR3 DNA: TGCAGTGCTAGTCCCCGAAATGAGATGTACGAGCAGTACTTC
CDR3 protein: CSASPRNEMYEQYF

V gene: TRBV10-3
CDR3 length: 15
J gene: TRBJ2-3
clone size: many
D gene: .
CDR3 DNA: TGTGCCATCGGTGGAAGAGCCTCTAGCACAGATACGCAGTATTTT
CDR3 protein: CAIGGRASSTDTQYF

V gene: TRBV5-1
CDR3 length: 19
J gene: TRBJ2-1
clone size: many
D gene: TRBD2
CDR3 DNA: TGCGCCAGCAGCTTGTCGCTAGCGGGGGGCTCGAGCTCCTACAATGAGCAGTTCTTC
CDR3 protein: CASSLSLAGGSSSYNEQFF

V gene: TRBV3-1
CDR3 length: 16
J gene: TRBJ2-1
clone size: many
D gene: .
CDR3 DNA: TGTGCCAGCAGCCAAGATATAGGGACCCGCGCTCTGGAGCAGTTCTTC
CDR3 protein: CASSQDIGTRALEQFF

V gene: TRBV28
CDR3 length: 14
J gene: TRBJ1-1
clone size: many
D gene: .
CDR3 DNA: TGTGCCAGCAACAAACCTCCAGGGCCCACTGAAGCTTTCTTT
CDR3 protein: CASNKPPGPTEAFF

V gene: TRBV10-3
CDR3 length: 15
J gene: TRBJ2-5
clone size: .
D gene: TRBD1
CDR3 DNA: TGTGCCATCAGTGAGTCAGACAGGGGGGATGAGACCCAGTACTTC
CDR3 protein: CAISESDRGDETQYF

V gene: TRBV5-6
CDR3 length: 19
J gene: TRBJ1-2
clone size: many
D gene: TRBD1
CDR3 DNA: TGTGCCAGCAGCTTTGCGGAAACAGGGGGCCGAGGCCCTTTTTATGGCTACACCTTC
CDR3 protein: CASSFAETGGRGPFYGYTF

V gene: TRBV6-6
CDR3 length: 12
J gene: TRBJ2-3
clone size: few
D gene: .
CDR3 DNA: TGTGCCAGCAGTTCCTTTTCAGATACGCAGTATTTT
CDR3 protein: CASSSFSDTQYF

V gene: TRBV29-1
CDR3 length: 12
J gene: TRBJ2-7
clone size: many
D gene: TRBD2
CDR3 DNA: TGCAGCGTTGAGGGACTAGCGGACGAGCAGTACTTC
CDR3 protein: CSVEGLADEQYF

V gene: TRBV7-9
CDR3 length: 15
J gene: TRBJ2-5
clone size: many
D gene: .
CDR3 DNA: TGTGCCAGCAGCTTAGTGATAGGACAGCAAGAGACCCAGTACTTC
CDR3 protein: CASSLVIGQQETQYF

V gene: TRBV4-3
CDR3 length: 15
J gene: TRBJ2-7
clone size: many
D gene: TRBD2
CDR3 DNA: TGCGCCAGCAGCCGGGCTAGCGGGGGTCTGGACGAGCAGTACTTC
CDR3 protein: CASSRASGGLDEQYF

V gene: TRBV5-1
CDR3 length: 14
J gene: TRBJ1-4
clone size: many
D gene: TRBD1
CDR3 DNA: TGCGCCAGCAGCGGCGGACAGGGGGTAGAAAAACTGTTTTTT
CDR3 protein: CASSGGQGVEKLFF

V gene: TRBV11-2
CDR3 length: 14
J gene: TRBJ1-1
clone size: many
D gene: .
CDR3 DNA: TGTGCCAGCAGCTTAGGAACCATGAACACTGAAGCTTTCTTT
CDR3 protein: CASSLGTMNTEAFF

V gene: TRBV7-8
CDR3 length: 15
J gene: TRBJ2-3
clone size: few
D gene: .
CDR3 DNA: TGTGCCAGCAGCTTAGTAGGGGGGGTGACAGATACGCAGTATTTT
CDR3 protein: CASSLVGGVTDTQYF

V gene: TRBV6-1
CDR3 length: 13
J gene: TRBJ2-7
clone size: few
D gene: .
CDR3 DNA: TGTGCCAGCAGTGTGGCAGGCTTCTACGAGCAGTACTTC
CDR3 protein: CASSVAGFYEQYF

V gene: TRBV7-2
CDR3 length: 15
J gene: TRBJ2-7
clone size: many
D gene: .
CDR3 DNA: TGTGCCAGCAGCTCTGGGCCCGGAGGGACCTACGAGCAGTACTTC
CDR3 protein: CASSSGPGGTYEQYF

V gene: TRBV12-3/TRBV12-4
CDR3 length: 15
J gene: TRBJ2-5
clone size: many
D gene: .
CDR3 DNA: TGTGCCAGCAGTTTTCTTGCCGGACAGCAAGAGACCCAGTACTTC
CDR3 protein: CASSFLAGQQETQYF

V gene: TRBV18
CDR3 length: 14
J gene: TRBJ2-7
clone size: few
D gene: .
CDR3 DNA: TGTGCCAGCTCACAAACAGGCGGGGGCGACGAGCAGTACTTC
CDR3 protein: CASSQTGGGDEQYF

V gene: TRBV30
CDR3 length: 11
J gene: TRBJ1-2
clone size: few
D gene: .
CDR3 DNA: TGTGCCTGGACCCTCCACAGTGGCTACACCTTC
CDR3 protein: CAWTLHSGYTF

V gene: TRBV4-3
CDR3 length: 15
J gene: TRBJ1-2
clone size: .
D gene: TRBD1
CDR3 DNA: TGCGCCAGCAGCCAATCTGGAAGGGGGCTTAGTGGCTACACCTTC
CDR3 protein: CASSQSGRGLSGYTF

V gene: TRBV28
CDR3 length: 14
J gene: TRBJ2-5
clone size: .
D gene: .
CDR3 DNA: TGTGCCAGCAGAAGTTACTGGGGGAAGGAGACCCAGTACTTC
CDR3 protein: CASRSYWGKETQYF

V gene: TRBV9
CDR3 length: 13
J gene: TRBJ2-7
clone size: few
D gene: .
CDR3 DNA: TGTGCCACCTCAGGGGGTCCGGGAGGCGAGCAGTACTTC
CDR3 protein: CATSGGPGGEQYF

V gene: TRBV7-3
CDR3 length: 14
J gene: TRBJ2-2
clone size: few
D gene: TRBD1
CDR3 DNA: TGTGCCAGCAGCCCGACAGGGTTGACCGGGGAGCTGTTTTTT
CDR3 protein: CASSPTGLTGELFF

V gene: TRBV20-1
CDR3 length: 12
J gene: TRBJ1-1
clone size: few
D gene: .
CDR3 DNA: TGCAGTGCCCCGCAGGGAAGCACTGAAGCTTTCTTT
CDR3 protein: CSAPQGSTEAFF

V gene: TRBV19
CDR3 length: 17
J gene: TRBJ2-3
clone size: few
D gene: .
CDR3 DNA: TGTGCCAGTAGTATAGATCTCGGCGCGACAGGCACAGATACGCAGTATTTT
CDR3 protein: CASSIDLGATGTDTQYF

V gene: TRBV5-4
CDR3 length: 17
J gene: TRBJ2-5
clone size: few
D gene: TRBD1
CDR3 DNA: TGTGCCAGCAGGTTGAGATTCGGGACAGGGGGCGCGGAGACCCAGTACTTC
CDR3 protein: CASRLRFGTGGAETQYF

V gene: TRBV5-6
CDR3 length: 15
J gene: TRBJ2-1
clone size: .
D gene: .
CDR3 DNA: TGTGCCAGCAGCTCTGGGGTGCGGTCCTACAATGAGCAGTTCTTC
CDR3 protein: CASSSGVRSYNEQFF

V gene: TRBV19
CDR3 length: 14
J gene: TRBJ2-5
clone size: .
D gene: .
CDR3 DNA: TGTGCCACCACAAAGGGATCCAGAGGGGAGACCCAGTACTTC
CDR3 protein: CATTKGSRGETQYF

V gene: TRBV6-1
CDR3 length: 13
J gene: TRBJ1-2
clone size: few
D gene: .
CDR3 DNA: TGTGCCAGCAGTGACAGGGTTACCTATGGCTACACCTTC
CDR3 protein: CASSDRVTYGYTF

V gene: TRBV29-1
CDR3 length: 10
J gene: TRBJ2-5
clone size: many
D gene: .
CDR3 DNA: TGCAGCGTTGGGACCGAGACCCAGTACTTC
CDR3 protein: CSVGTETQYF

V gene: TRBV7-9
CDR3 length: 17
J gene: TRBJ2-6
clone size: many
D gene: TRBD1
CDR3 DNA: TGTGCCAGCAGCCGTGGACAGGCTATCTCTGGGGCCAACGTCCTGACTTTC
CDR3 protein: CASSRGQAISGANVLTF

V gene: TRBV7-9
CDR3 length: 14
J gene: TRBJ2-3
clone size: .
D gene: TRBD1
CDR3 DNA: TGTGCCAGCGCCTCGACCAGGGGGCCAGATACGCAGTATTTT
CDR3 protein: CASASTRGPDTQYF

V gene: TRBV30
CDR3 length: 13
J gene: TRBJ1-3
clone size: many
D gene: .
CDR3 DNA: TGTGCCTGGAGTATAAGTACTGGAAACACCATATATTTT
CDR3 protein: CAWSISTGNTIYF

V gene: TRBV10-3
CDR3 length: 10
J gene: TRBJ1-2
clone size: .
D gene: .
CDR3 DNA: TGTGCCTCAGCGGGGGGCGGCTACACCTTC
CDR3 protein: CASAGGGYTF

V gene: TRBV24-1
CDR3 length: 13
J gene: TRBJ1-6
clone size: few
D gene: .
CDR3 DNA: TGTGCCACCAGCGCGGACGGTAATTCACCCCTCCACTTT
CDR3 protein: CATSADGNSPLHF

V gene: TRBV11-3
CDR3 length: 16
J gene: TRBJ2-3
clone size: .
D gene: TRBD2
CDR3 DNA: TGTGCCAGCAGCACAGGGACTAGCGAAAGCACAGATACGCAGTATTTT
CDR3 protein: CASSTGTSESTDTQYF

V gene: TRBV18
CDR3 length: 13
J gene: TRBJ2-7
clone size: few
D gene: .
CDR3 DNA: TGTGCCAGCTCACCGTGGCAATCCTACGAGCAGTACTTC
CDR3 protein: CASSPWQSYEQYF

V gene: TRBV6-1
CDR3 length: 16
J gene: TRBJ2-2
clone size: many
D gene: .
CDR3 DNA: TGTGCCAGCAATAAGGAGGGGTATGTGAACACCGGGGAGCTGTTTTTT
CDR3 protein: CASNKEGYVNTGELFF

V gene: TRBV7-9
CDR3 length: 14
J gene: TRBJ2-6
clone size: few
D gene: .
CDR3 DNA: TGTGCCAGCATCCGATTATCGGGGGCCAACGTCCTGACTTTC
CDR3 protein: CASIRLSGANVLTF

V gene: TRBV14
CDR3 length: 13
J gene: TRBJ1-2
clone size: .
D gene: .
CDR3 DNA: TGTGCCAGCAGCCAAGAAACAGTCCTTGGCTACACCTTC
CDR3 protein: CASSQETVLGYTF